The 10 T cell receptor beta chains below were found in one sample sequenced in a study of blood T cell repertoires in COVID-19. Some clones are missing from TCRdb's copy, which holds only in-frame ones; the method was immunoSEQ multiplex PCR. The data hold about 69,000 clones, with roughly 79% observed a single time. Sequencing input: peripheral blood. These receptors were obtained from a man between 60 and 75 years old with acute or convalescent COVID-19.

The chain recombines TRBV21-1 with TRBJ2-1; the table calls TRBD1, which could not be checked here. TRBV21-1 is marked as a pseudogene. CDR3 size: 13 residues. The CDR3 spells CASSLGGQLEQFF. CDR3 DNA: TGTGCCAGCAGCCTGGGGGGACAGCTCGAGCAGTTCTTC.

The J gene is TRBJ1-4, the V gene TRBV5-5, with D perhaps matching TRBD1 (5 bases). Germline CDR1 SGHKS, CDR2 YYEKEE (reference sequence). This CDR3 is built from 15 residues. The V gene lost 0 bases and the J gene lost 8 bases, with 14 bases spanning the gap. The CDR3 reads CASSLGAGRDEKLFF. The CDR3 DNA is TGTGCCAGCAGCTTGGGAGCGGGGCGGGACGAAAAACTGTTTTTT.

V and J are TRBV7-6 and TRBJ2-7; TRBD1 matches 12 bases. The CDR3 contains 14 residues. Trimming removed 5 bases from V and 5 bases from J; junction bases left unmatched: 4. CDR1 and CDR2 (germline): SGHVS, FNYEAQ. CDR3 bases: TGTGCCAGCAGCCACGGGACAGGGGGCCACGAGCAGTACTTC. It encodes CASSHGTGGHEQYF.

The J gene is TRBJ2-5, the V gene TRBV2, with unresolved D. The length of the CDR3 is 13 residues. Deletions cut 4 bases from V and 2 bases from J, with 8 bases between. Per the germline V gene, CDR1 is SNHLY and CDR2 is FYNNEI. The DNA of the CDR3 is TGTGCCAGCAGTGTGCGGAATCAAGAGACCCAGTACTTC. Its translation is CASSVRNQETQYF. The whole variable domain, filled in from reference TRBV2 and TRBJ2-5, reads EPEVTQTPSHQVTQMGQEVILRCVPISNHLYFYWYRQILGQKVEFLVSFYNNEISEKSEIFDDQFSVERPDGSNFTLKIRSTKLEDSAMYFCASSVRNQETQYFGPGTRLLVL.

V and J are TRBV14 and TRBJ1-6; weak D call: TRBD1 (6 bases). Germline loops: CDR1 SGHDN, CDR2 FVKESK. Trimming shortened V by 0 bases and J by 9 bases, and 9 bases separated the two germline ends. CDR3 length: 14 amino acids. CDR3 nucleotides: TGTGCCAGCAGCCAAGATAGGGGGTTTTCACCCCTCCACTTT. This gives the protein CASSQDRGFSPLHF.

The V call is TRBV19, the J call TRBJ1-5; TRBD1 is a possible D gene (6 bases). CDR1 is LNHDA, CDR2 SQIVND, per germline (reference sequence). The V end lost 3 bases, the J end lost 6 bases, and 15 bases lay between the germline ends. The CDR3 length is 15 residues. In nucleotides, the CDR3 is TGTGCCAGTAGTATTAGAGCAGGGGCCGGTCAGCCCCAGCATTTT. Amino acids: CASSIRAGAGQPQHF.

The chain joins TRBV27 to TRBJ1-2, with 10 nucleotides matching TRBD1. The CDR3 runs 18 residues. In germline, CDR1 is MNHEY, CDR2 SMNVEV (reference sequence). Losses at the gene ends were 1 base for V and 3 bases for J; bases not matched to a gene: 11. CDR3 protein: CASSLWGTGEGSDYGYTF. CDR3 sequence (DNA): TGTGCCAGCAGTTTATGGGGGACAGGGGAGGGCTCTGACTATGGCTACACCTTC.

The V gene is TRBV21-1, the J gene TRBJ2-7; the DNA was not used to check the table's D call, TRBD1. TRBV21-1 is classified as a pseudogene. This CDR3 region has 15 residues. The CDR3 nucleotides are TGTGCCAGCAGCCAAATACAGGGGGGCGAATACGAGCAGTACTTC. Amino acids: CASSQIQGGEYEQYF.

This chain joins TRBV6-5 and TRBJ1-3; TRBD1 matches 7 bases. This CDR3 is built from 14 residues. Germline V gene sequence: CDR1 MNHEY, CDR2 SVGAGI. With V trimmed by 6 bases and J by 1 base, 3 bases remained unmatched. CDR3 bases: TGTGCCAGCAGGCGGGGACAGTCTGGAAACACCATATATTTT. Its protein product is CASRRGQSGNTIYF.

The chain's CDR3 is CAWSVWGASNTGELFF. The CDR3 DNA is TGTGCCTGGAGTGTCTGGGGAGCCTCGAACACCGGGGAGCTGTTTTTT. V is TRBV30 and J is TRBJ2-2; D might be TRBD2 (5 bases). The V end lost 0 bases, the J end lost 0 bases, and 11 bases lay between the germline ends. The CDR3 is made up of 16 amino acids. CDR1 and CDR2 (germline): GTSNPN, SVGIG (reference sequence).